Shown below are 12 T cell receptor beta chains from a single sample sequenced in a study of T cells in Graves' hyperthyroidism and ophthalmopathy. Amplification of TCR beta CDR3 regions was performed using RNA transcripts as template. First-round RT-PCR with HTBI primers amplified the TCR CDR3 region. One entry per CDR3 protein, called by TCRdb with MiXCR from the multiplex PCR reads. The sample gives around 520,000 distinct CDR3 sequences, around 15% of which show up once; approximately 15% is in the top ten. The specimen sequenced was blood. The receptors were gathered from a middle-aged woman with Graves' hyperthyroidism.

This clonotype showed up many times. This chain joins TRBV11-2 and TRBJ2-7; D is uncertain. CDR1 SGHAT and CDR2 FQNNGV come from the germline V gene. This CDR3 region has 15 residues. Between the trimmed V and J ends, which lost 4 bases and 0 bases, there was a span of 13 bases. The CDR3 is CASSSVPSSSYEQYF. CDR3 in DNA: TGTGCCAGCAGCTCCGTTCCGTCGAGCTCCTACGAGCAGTACTTC.

The chain has TRBV4-1 and TRBJ2-1, with TRBD1 matching 7 bases. The CDR3 contains 16 residues. J lost 5 bases, V lost 3 bases, and 10 bases had no gene match. Germline V CDR1 and CDR2: MGHRA, YSYEKL. The CDR3 nucleotides read TGCGCCAGCAGCCAGGCGAGACAGGGAGACGACAATGAGCAGTTCTTC. As protein: CASSQARQGDDNEQFF.

This clonotype was found many times. The CDR3 DNA reads as TGTGCCAGCAGCTCCGCGGGTCAATCCTACGAGCAGTACTTC. Its protein product is CASSSAGQSYEQYF. The chain links TRBV7-8 to TRBJ2-7; tentative D call: TRBD2 (5 bases). From germline, CDR1 is SGHVS and CDR2 FQNEAQ. The CDR3 covers 14 residues. The V end lost 4 bases, the J end lost 1 base, and 11 bases lay between the germline ends.

This clonotype showed up just a few times. The chain employs TRBV28 and TRBJ2-6, with D possibly TRBD1 on 6 matching bases. Germline loops: CDR1 MDHEN, CDR2 SYDVKM. Trimming removed 5 bases at V and 2 bases at J, with 16 bases between. The CDR3 consists of 17 residues. The CDR3, as DNA: TGTGCCAGCAGTACTAATCAGGGGCGACCTGGGGCCAACGTCCTGACTTTC. Residues: CASSTNQGRPGANVLTF. The variable domain in full, with the rest retrieved from reference TRBV28 and TRBJ2-6, is DVKVTQSSRYLVKRTGEKVFLECVQDMDHENMFWYRQDPGLGLRLIYFSYDVKMKEKGDIPEGYSVSREKKERFSLILESASTNQTSMYLCASSTNQGRPGANVLTFGAGSRLTVL.

This clonotype was recorded at least ten times. The chain has TRBV29-1 and TRBJ1-2, with TRBD1 matching over 7 bases. CDR1 and CDR2 (germline): SQVTM, ANQGSEA. Germline trimming cut 1 base from V and 1 base from J; bases unmatched to any gene: 9. CDR3 length equals 16 residues. The CDR3 sequence is CSVEGGGTANNYGYTF. The CDR3 nucleotides are TGCAGCGTTGAAGGAGGAGGGACAGCGAATAACTATGGCTACACCTTC.

This clonotype was picked up a small number of times. The chain recombines TRBV24-1 with TRBJ2-5; 10 positions match TRBD1. Germline values: CDR1 KGHDR, CDR2 SFDVKD. Trimming removed 3 bases from V and 5 bases from J; junction bases left unmatched: 5. This CDR3 has 15 residues. CDR3 sequence: CATSDRDRGRETQYF. CDR3 coding DNA: TGTGCCACCAGTGATCGGGACAGGGGCAGGGAGACCCAGTACTTC.

In its sample, this clonotype was seen many times. This chain connects TRBV30 to TRBJ2-3; no firm D call. The CDR3 consists of 13 residues. Germline CDR1 is GTSNPN and CDR2 is SVGIG (reference sequence). Deletions cut 0 bases from V and 1 base from J, with 5 bases between. DNA for the CDR3: TGTGCCTGGAGTGTTCGGGGCACAGATACGCAGTATTTT. Protein product: CAWSVRGTDTQYF. Filled out from reference TRBV30 and TRBJ2-3, the complete variable domain reads SQTIHQWPATLVQPVGSPLSLECTVEGTSNPNLYWYRQAAGRGLQLLFYSVGIGQISSEVPQNLSASRPQDRQFILSSKKLLLSDSGFYLCAWSVRGTDTQYFGPGTRLTVL.

This clonotype occurred many times. The chain combines TRBV6-1 with TRBJ2-7, with 7 bases fitting TRBD1. This CDR3 comprises 13 residues. Per germline, CDR1 MNHNS and CDR2 SASEGT. The V and J ends lost 6 bases and 3 bases, in that order; junction bases with no gene match: 5. CDR3 loop: CASRPQGVYEQYF. CDR3 DNA: TGTGCCAGCAGACCTCAGGGGGTCTACGAGCAGTACTTC.

The sample holds a few counts of this clonotype. The CDR3 reads CASSLRAGDSYNEQFF. The CDR3 nucleotides are TGTGCCAGCAGCTTAAGAGCGGGGGACTCCTACAATGAGCAGTTCTTC. This rearrangement joins TRBV7-3 to TRBJ2-1, with 8 bases identical to TRBD2. Germline-derived CDR1 and CDR2 are SGHTA and FQGTGA. CDR3 length: 16 amino acids. The trim removed 1 base at V and 0 bases at J, leaving 2 bases unmatched.

This clonotype was counted ten times or more. The chain carries TRBV11-2 and TRBJ2-3; 7 bases map to TRBD1. In germline, CDR1 is SGHAT, CDR2 FQNNGV. V trimming: 5 bases; J trimming: 6 bases; junction bases outside the gene matches: 5. The CDR3 spans 13 residues. CDR3 in amino acids: CASSQDRLDTQYF. CDR3 DNA: TGTGCCAGCAGCCAGGACAGGCTGGATACGCAGTATTTT.

This clonotype showed up many times. V usage is TRBV24-1 and J usage is TRBJ2-3; 7 positions match TRBD2. The CDR3 sequence is 15 residues long. Germline CDR1 is KGHDR and CDR2 is SFDVKD. With 3 bases clipped from V and 0 bases from J, the junction kept 2 bases outside the gene matches. CDR3 DNA sequence: TGTGCCACCAGTGATACTAGCGCAAGCACAGATACGCAGTATTTT. Translation gives CATSDTSASTDTQYF.

This clonotype was detected a few times. CDR3 DNA sequence: TGTGCCAGCAGACAAAGCGAGGGTAGGTGGCCCCAGCATTTT. Amino acids: CASRQSEGRWPQHF. The genes are TRBV6-5 and TRBJ1-5; D call uncertain. CDR1 is MNHEY, CDR2 SVGAGI, per germline. V shed 6 bases and J shed 9 bases, with 18 bases lying between them. This CDR3 has 14 residues.